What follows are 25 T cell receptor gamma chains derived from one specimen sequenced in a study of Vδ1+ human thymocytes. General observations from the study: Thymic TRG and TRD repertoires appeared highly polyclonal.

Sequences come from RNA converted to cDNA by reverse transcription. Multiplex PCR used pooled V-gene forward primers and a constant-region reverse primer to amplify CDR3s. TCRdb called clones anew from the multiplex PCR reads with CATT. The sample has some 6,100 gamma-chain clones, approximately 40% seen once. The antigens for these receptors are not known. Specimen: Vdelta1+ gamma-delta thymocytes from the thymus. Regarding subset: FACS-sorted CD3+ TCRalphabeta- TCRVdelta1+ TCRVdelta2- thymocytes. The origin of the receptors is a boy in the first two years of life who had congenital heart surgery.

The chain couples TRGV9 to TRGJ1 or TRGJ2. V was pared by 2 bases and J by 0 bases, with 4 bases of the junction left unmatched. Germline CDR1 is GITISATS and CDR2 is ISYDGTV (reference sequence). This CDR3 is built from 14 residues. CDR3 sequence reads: CALWEGRNYYKKLF. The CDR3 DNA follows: TGTGCCTTGTGGGAGGGTCGGAATTATTATAAGAAACTCTTT.

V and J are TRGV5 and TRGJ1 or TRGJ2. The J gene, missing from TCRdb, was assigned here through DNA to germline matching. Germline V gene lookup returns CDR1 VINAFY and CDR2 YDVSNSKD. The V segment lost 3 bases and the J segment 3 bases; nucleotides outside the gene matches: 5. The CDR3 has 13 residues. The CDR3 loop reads CATWDGFYYKKLF. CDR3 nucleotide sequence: TGTGCCACCTGGGACGGCTTTTATTATAAGAAACTCTTT.

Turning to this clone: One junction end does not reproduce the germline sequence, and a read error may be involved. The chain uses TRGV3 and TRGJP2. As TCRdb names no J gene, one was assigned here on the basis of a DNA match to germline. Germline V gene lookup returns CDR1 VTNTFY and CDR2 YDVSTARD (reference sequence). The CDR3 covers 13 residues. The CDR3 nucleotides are TGTGCCACCTGGGACGGCAGTGATGGGATCAAGACGTTT. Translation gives CATWDGSDGIKTF.

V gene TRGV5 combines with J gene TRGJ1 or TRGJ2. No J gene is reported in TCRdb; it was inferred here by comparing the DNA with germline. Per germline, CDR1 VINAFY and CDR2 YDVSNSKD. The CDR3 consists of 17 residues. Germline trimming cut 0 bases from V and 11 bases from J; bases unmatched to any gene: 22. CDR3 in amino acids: CATWDRRRAPFSRQKLF. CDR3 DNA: TGTGCCACCTGGGACAGGCGCAGAGCACCCTTTAGTCGGCAGAAACTCTTT.

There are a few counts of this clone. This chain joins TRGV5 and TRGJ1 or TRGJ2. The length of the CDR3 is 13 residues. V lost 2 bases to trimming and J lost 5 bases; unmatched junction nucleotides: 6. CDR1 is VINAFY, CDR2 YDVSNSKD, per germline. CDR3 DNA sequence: TGTGCCACCTGGGACAAAGGTGATTATAAGAAACTCTTT. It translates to CATWDKGDYKKLF.

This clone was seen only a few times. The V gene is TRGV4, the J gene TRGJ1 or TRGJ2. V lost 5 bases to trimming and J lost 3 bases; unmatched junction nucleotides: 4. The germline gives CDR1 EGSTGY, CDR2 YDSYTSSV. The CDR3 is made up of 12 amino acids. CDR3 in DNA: TGTGCCACCTGGGGCCCTTATTATAAGAAACTCTTT. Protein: CATWGPYYKKLF.

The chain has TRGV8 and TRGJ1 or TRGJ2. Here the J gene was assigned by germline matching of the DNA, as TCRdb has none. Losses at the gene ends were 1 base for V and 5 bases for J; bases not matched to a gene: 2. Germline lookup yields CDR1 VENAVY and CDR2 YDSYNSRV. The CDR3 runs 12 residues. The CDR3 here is CATWDRHYKKLF. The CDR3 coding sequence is TGTGCCACCTGGGATAGACATTATAAGAAACTCTTT.

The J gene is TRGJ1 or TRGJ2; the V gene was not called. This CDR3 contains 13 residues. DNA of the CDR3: TGTGCCACCTGGGACAGCGTTTCCTCAAAGAAACTCTTT. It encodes CATWDSVSSKKLF.

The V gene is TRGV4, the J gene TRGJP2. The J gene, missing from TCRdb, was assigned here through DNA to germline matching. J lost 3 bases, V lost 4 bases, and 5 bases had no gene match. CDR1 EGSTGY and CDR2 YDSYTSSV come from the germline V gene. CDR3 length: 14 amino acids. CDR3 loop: CATWEKGSDWIKTF. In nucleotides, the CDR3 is TGTGCCACCTGGGAGAAGGGTAGTGATTGGATCAAGACGTTT.

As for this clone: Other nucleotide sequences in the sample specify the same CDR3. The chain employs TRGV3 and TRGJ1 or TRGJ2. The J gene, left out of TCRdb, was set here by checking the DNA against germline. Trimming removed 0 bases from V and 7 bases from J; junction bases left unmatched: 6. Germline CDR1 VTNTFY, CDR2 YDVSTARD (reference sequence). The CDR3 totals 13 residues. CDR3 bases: TGTGCCACCTGGGACAGGCCTAGCTATAAGAAACTCTTT. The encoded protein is CATWDRPSYKKLF.

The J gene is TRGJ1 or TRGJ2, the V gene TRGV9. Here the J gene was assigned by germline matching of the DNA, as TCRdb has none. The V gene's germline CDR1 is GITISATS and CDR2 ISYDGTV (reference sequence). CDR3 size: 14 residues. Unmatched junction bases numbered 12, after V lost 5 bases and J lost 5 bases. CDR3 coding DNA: TGTGCCTTGTGGGCTCCGGGCCTAAATTATAAGAAACTCTTT. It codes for CALWAPGLNYKKLF.

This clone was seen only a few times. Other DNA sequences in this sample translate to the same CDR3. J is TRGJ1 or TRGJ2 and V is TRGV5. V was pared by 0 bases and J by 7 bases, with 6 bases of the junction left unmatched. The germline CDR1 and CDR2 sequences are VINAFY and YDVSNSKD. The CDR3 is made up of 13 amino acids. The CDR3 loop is CATWDRLGYKKLF. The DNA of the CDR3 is TGTGCCACCTGGGACAGGCTGGGATATAAGAAACTCTTT.

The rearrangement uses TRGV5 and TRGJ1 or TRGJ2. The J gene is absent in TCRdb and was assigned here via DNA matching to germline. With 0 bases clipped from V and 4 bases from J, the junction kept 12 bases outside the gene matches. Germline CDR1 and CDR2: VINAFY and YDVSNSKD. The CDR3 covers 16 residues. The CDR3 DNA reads TGTGCCACCTGGGACAGGCGGTATTCCAGCTATTATAAGAAACTCTTT. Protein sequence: CATWDRRYSSYYKKLF.

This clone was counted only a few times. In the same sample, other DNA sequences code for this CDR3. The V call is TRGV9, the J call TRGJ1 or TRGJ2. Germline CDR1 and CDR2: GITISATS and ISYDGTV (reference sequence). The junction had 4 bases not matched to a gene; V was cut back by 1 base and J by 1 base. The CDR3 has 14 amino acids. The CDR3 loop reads CALWEVRNYYKKLF. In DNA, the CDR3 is TGTGCCTTGTGGGAGGTTAGAAATTATTATAAGAAACTCTTT.

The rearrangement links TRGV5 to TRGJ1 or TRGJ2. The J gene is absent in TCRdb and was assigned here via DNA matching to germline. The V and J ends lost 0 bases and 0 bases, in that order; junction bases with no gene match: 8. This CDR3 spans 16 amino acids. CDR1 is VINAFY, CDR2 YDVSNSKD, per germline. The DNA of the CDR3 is TGTGCCACCTGGGACAGGGGCGATTCGAATTATTATAAGAAACTCTTT. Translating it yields CATWDRGDSNYYKKLF.

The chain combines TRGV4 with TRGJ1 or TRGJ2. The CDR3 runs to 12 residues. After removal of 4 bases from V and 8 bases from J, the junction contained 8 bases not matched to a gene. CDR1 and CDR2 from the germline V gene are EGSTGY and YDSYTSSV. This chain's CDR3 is CATWDKRHKKLF. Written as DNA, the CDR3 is TGTGCCACCTGGGACAAAAGGCATAAGAAACTCTTT.

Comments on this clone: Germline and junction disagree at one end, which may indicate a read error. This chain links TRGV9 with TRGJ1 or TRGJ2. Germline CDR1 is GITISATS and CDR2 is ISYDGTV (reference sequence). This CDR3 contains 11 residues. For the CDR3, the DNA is TGTGCCTTGTGGGAGGCCAAGGGGTGGGTCTTT. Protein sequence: CALWEAKGWVF.

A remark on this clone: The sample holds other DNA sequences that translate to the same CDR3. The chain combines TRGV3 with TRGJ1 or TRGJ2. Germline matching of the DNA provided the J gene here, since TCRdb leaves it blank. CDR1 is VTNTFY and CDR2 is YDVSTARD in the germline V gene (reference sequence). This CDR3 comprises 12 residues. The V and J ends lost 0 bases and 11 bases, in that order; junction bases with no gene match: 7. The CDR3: CATWDRRGEKLF. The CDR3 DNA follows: TGTGCCACCTGGGACAGGCGGGGGGAGAAACTCTTT.

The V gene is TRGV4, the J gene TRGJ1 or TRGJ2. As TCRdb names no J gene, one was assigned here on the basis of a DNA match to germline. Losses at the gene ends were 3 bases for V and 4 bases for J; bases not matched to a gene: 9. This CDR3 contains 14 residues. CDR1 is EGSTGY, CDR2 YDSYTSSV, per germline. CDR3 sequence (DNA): TGTGCCACCTGGGATAAAGGTGGATATTATAAGAAACTCTTT. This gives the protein CATWDKGGYYKKLF.

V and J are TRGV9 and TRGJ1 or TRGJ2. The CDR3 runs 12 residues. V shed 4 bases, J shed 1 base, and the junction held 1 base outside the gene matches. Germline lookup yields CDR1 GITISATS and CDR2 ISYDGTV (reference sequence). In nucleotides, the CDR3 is TGTGCCTTGTGGGAAAATTATTATAAGAAACTCTTT. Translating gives CALWENYYKKLF.

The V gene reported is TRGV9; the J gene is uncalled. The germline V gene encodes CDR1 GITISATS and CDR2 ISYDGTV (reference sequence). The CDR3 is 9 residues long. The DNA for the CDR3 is TGTGCCTGGTGGGGAAAGAAACTATTT. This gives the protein CAWWGKKLF.

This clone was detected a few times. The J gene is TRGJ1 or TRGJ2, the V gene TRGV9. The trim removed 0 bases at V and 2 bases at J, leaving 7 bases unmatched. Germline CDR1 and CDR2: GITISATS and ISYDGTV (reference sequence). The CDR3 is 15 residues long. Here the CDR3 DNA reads TGTGCCTTGTGGGAGGTGCCGGGTTATTATTATAAGAAACTCTTT. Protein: CALWEVPGYYYKKLF.

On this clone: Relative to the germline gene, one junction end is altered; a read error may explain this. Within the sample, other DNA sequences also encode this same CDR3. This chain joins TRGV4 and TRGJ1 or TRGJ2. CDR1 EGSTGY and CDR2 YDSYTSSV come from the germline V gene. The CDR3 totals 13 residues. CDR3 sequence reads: CATWDGNYYKKLF. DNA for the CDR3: TGTGCCACCTGGGATGGGAATTATTACAAGAAACTCTTT.

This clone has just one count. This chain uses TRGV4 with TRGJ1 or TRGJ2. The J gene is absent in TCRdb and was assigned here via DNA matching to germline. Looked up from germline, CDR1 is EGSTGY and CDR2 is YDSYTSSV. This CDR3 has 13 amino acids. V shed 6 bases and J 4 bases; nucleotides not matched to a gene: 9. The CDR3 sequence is CATWCVKYYKKLF. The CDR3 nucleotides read TGTGCCACCTGGTGTGTAAAGTATTATAAGAAACTCTTT.

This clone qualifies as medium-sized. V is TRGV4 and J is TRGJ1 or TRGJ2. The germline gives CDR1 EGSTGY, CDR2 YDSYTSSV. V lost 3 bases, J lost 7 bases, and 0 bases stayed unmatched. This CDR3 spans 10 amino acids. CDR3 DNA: TGTGCCACCTGGGATTATAAGAAACTCTTT. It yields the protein CATWDYKKLF.